This TCR beta chain comes out of a study of blood T cell repertoires in COVID-19. Assay used: immunoSEQ multiplex PCR; TCRdb lists only in-frame clones, some missing. Among about 300,000 clones listed, 80% to 90% were seen once. Trimming shortened V by 8 bases and J by 0 bases, and 11 bases separated the two germline ends. Germline lookup yields CDR1 SGHVS and CDR2 FNYEAQ. This CDR3 is built from 14 residues. V usage is TRBV7-6 and J usage is TRBJ1-3; D not certain. The sample was PBMCs or T cells enriched from blood (not recorded which). The clonotype originates from a young man who had recovered from COVID-19. The CDR3 is CASGGSTSGNTIYF. CDR3 bases: TGTGCCAGCGGCGGCTCCACCTCTGGAAACACCATATATTTT.